Included here is one TCR beta chain sequence, with context. The CDR3 covers 13 residues. CDR1 GTSNPN and CDR2 SVGIG come from the germline V gene (reference sequence). V trimming: 4 bases; J trimming: 7 bases; junction bases outside the gene matches: 2. Repertoires were generated with immunoSEQ multiplex PCR, while TCRdb's copy carries only in-frame clones and drops some. The sample lists hundreds of clones, just over 85% occurring once. The data were obtained in a study of T cell repertoires and Cas9 in healthy adults. About the study: Multi-effector potency, cytotoxicity and lineage were assessed in SpCas9-reactive CD4 and CD8 T cells.

Notes on the study in general: Reportedly, SpCas9-reactive effector T cell proliferation and function were mitigated by SpCas9-reactive Tregs in vitro. Apparently, regulatory T cells were frequent among SpCas9-reactive T cells.

Material for sequencing was SpCas9-reactive Tregs (CD4+, CD25+, CD127-, CD137+, CD154-) from PBMCs; culture status not recorded. The chain links TRBV30 to TRBJ2-1, with 12 nucleotides matching TRBD2. This TCR was sampled from a human donor in good health. CDR3: CAWNLAGGNEQFF. CDR3 coding DNA: TGTGCCTGGAACCTAGCGGGAGGGAATGAGCAGTTCTTC. Based on the CDR3 plus reference TRBV30 and TRBJ2-1, the full variable domain is SQTIHQWPATLVQPVGSPLSLECTVEGTSNPNLYWYRQAAGRGLQLLFYSVGIGQISSEVPQNLSASRPQDRQFILSSKKLLLSDSGFYLCAWNLAGGNEQFFGPGTRLTVL.